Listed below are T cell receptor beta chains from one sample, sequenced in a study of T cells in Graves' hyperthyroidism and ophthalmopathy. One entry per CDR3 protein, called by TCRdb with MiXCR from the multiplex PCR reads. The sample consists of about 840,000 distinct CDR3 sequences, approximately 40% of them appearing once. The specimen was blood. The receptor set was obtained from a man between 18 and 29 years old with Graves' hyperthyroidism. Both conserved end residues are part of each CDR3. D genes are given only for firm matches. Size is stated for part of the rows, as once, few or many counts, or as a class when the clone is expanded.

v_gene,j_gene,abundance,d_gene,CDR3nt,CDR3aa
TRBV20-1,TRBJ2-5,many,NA,TGCAGTGCTAGACCCCTGACAGGACAAGAGACCCAGTACTTC,CSARPLTGQETQYF
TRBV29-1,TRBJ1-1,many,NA,TGCTCTCTAGAGGGGCTGTTTGGTGAAGCTTTCTTT,CSLEGLFGEAFF
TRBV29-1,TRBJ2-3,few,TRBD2,TGCAGCGTGGAATTCACTAGCGGTGTCACAGATACGCAGTATTTT,CSVEFTSGVTDTQYF
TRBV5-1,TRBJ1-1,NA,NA,TGCGCCAGCAGGGGGCTTCAGAACACTGAAGCTTTCTTT,CASRGLQNTEAFF
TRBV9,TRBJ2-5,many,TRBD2,TGTGCCAGCAGCTTCCCGGGACTAGCGGGAGGAGAGACCCAGTACTTC,CASSFPGLAGGETQYF
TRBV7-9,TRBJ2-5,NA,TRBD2,TGTGCCAGCAGCTTGGACCGGGCTAGCGGGAGACCAGAGACCCAGTACTTC,CASSLDRASGRPETQYF
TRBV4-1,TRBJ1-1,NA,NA,TGCGCCAGCAGCCAAGATCAGGGTGTCCGGGACACTGAAGCTTTCTTT,CASSQDQGVRDTEAFF
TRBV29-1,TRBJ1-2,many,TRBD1,TGCAGCGTTCACCTGACAGGGGAGGGCGGCTACACCTTC,CSVHLTGEGGYTF
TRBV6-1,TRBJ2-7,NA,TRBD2,TGTGCCAGCAGCCAATCCCGACTAGCGGGAGGGCCTTTGGACGAGCAGTACTTC,CASSQSRLAGGPLDEQYF
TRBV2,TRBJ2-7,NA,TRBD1,TGTGCCAGCAGCCCCGGGACAGGGATGGTTTCGGGCTACGAGCAGTACTTC,CASSPGTGMVSGYEQYF
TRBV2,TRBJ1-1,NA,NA,TGTGCCAGCAGTTATGGGGTGCAGGGCACTGAAGCTTTCTTT,CASSYGVQGTEAFF
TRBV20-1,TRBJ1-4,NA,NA,TGCAGTGCTAGAGATGTTACCGCAACTAATGAAAAACTGTTTTTT,CSARDVTATNEKLFF
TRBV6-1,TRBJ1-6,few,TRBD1,TGTGCCAGCAGCCTGGACAGGGGGCTGCGTTCACCCCTCCACTTT,CASSLDRGLRSPLHF
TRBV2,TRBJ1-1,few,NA,TGTGCCAGCAGACCGACTACCGGGGGGGACACTGAAGCTTTCTTT,CASRPTTGGDTEAFF
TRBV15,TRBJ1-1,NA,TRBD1,TGTGCCACCAGAAGACAGGGTGAAACTGAAGCTTTCTTT,CATRRQGETEAFF
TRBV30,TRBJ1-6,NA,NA,TGTGCCTGGAACCGGGCTAATTCACCCCTCCACTTT,CAWNRANSPLHF
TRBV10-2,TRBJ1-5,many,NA,TGCGCCACCCAGACGGGGGTGCGCAATCAGCCCCAGCATTTT,CATQTGVRNQPQHF
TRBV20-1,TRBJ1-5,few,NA,TGCAGTACAGACAGGTCTAGCAATCAGCCCCAGCATTTT,CSTDRSSNQPQHF
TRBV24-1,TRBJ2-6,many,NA,TGTGCCACCAGTGAGTCGACAGAATCTGGGGCCAACGTCCTGACTTTC,CATSESTESGANVLTF
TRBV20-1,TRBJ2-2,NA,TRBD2,TGCAGTCTCCTTAGCGGGAGGGCCACCGGGGAGCTGTTTTTT,CSLLSGRATGELFF
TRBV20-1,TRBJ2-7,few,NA,TGCAGTGCTAGAGGAGGGCGGCAGTCCTACGAGCAGTACTTC,CSARGGRQSYEQYF
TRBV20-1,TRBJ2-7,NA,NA,TGCAGTGCTAGTCCCCCGAGGGCGGGGTCCTACGAGCAGTACTTC,CSASPPRAGSYEQYF
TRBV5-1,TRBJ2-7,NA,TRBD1,TGCGCCAGCCAGGGGGAGCGTCCCTACGAGCAGTACTTC,CASQGERPYEQYF
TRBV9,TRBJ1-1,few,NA,TGTGCCAGCAGCCAGTTGGGATACGACGCTGAAGCTTTCTTT,CASSQLGYDAEAFF
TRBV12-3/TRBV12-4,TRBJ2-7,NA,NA,TGTGCCAGCAGCCCCACAGGGACCCTCGAGCAGTACTTC,CASSPTGTLEQYF
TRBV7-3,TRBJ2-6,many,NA,TGTGCCAGCAGCTTAGGTATCAGGGGTAGCTCTGGGGCCAACGTCCTGACTTTC,CASSLGIRGSSGANVLTF
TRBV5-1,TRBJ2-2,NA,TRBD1,TGCGCCAGCAGCTCACAGGGGGCTCACGTGGAGCTGTTTTTT,CASSSQGAHVELFF
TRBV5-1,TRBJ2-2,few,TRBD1,TGCGCCAGCAGCTTGTGGGGACAGGGAAGGACCGGGGAGCTGTTTTTT,CASSLWGQGRTGELFF
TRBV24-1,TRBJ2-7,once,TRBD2,TGTGCCAGCAGTCAACCCGGGACTAGCGGGTCTCAACACGGGCCCTACGAGCAGTACTTC,CASSQPGTSGSQHGPYEQYF
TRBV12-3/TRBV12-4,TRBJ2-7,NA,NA,TGTGCTAGTGGTTTAGCTTTGGACGAGCAGTACTTC,CASGLALDEQYF
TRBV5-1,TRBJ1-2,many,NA,TGCGCCAGCGGCTCGGGGCATCTCCCTCCTAACTATGGCTACACCTTC,CASGSGHLPPNYGYTF
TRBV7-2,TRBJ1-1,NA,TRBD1,TGTGCCAGCAGCTTCGCGACAGGGCCCCTGAACACTGAAGCTTTCTTT,CASSFATGPLNTEAFF
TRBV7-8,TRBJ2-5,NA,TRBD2,TGCGCCAGCAGCCAAGATCTCGGACTAGCGGGCACCCAGTACTTC,CASSQDLGLAGTQYF
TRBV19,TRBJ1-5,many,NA,TGTGCCAGTAGTACGACAATTGAGGGGGGAAGGCCCCAGCATTTT,CASSTTIEGGRPQHF
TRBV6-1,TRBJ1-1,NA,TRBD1,TGTGCCAGCAGTCAAACCGGGACAGGGGCCACTGAAGCTTTCTTT,CASSQTGTGATEAFF
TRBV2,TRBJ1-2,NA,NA,TGTGCCAGCAGTGATGGACAGGGCTACACCTTC,CASSDGQGYTF
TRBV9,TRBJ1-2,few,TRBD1,TGTGCCAGCAGCATCCACAGGGGCGACGCTAACTATGGCTACACCTTC,CASSIHRGDANYGYTF
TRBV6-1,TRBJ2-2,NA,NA,TGTGCCAGCAGTGAAGCGCGAGGGCTCGGGGAGCTGTTTTTT,CASSEARGLGELFF
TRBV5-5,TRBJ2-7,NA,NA,TGTGCCAGCAGCTCCTGGACAGCCCCATTCTACGAGCAGTACTTC,CASSSWTAPFYEQYF
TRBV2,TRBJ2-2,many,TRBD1,TGTGCCAGCGTTTGGGACAGGGAAGTCGGGGAGCTGTTTTTT,CASVWDREVGELFF
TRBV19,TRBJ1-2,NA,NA,TGTGCCAGTAGTATAGTGAAGGGGGGCGTTGGAGCGAACTATGGCTACACCTTC,CASSIVKGGVGANYGYTF
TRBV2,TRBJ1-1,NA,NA,TGTGCCAGCATTTGGACCGCTGGTATGAACACTGAAGCTTTCTTT,CASIWTAGMNTEAFF
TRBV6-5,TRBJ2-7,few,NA,TGTGCCAGCAGTTCGGGAGCTTTCGACAGGACCTACGAGCAGTACTTC,CASSSGAFDRTYEQYF
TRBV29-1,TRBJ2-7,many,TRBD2,TGCAGCGTTGAGGGGGTAGCGGGAGAATACTCCTACGAGCAGTACTTC,CSVEGVAGEYSYEQYF
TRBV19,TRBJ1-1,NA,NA,TGTGCCAGTTTGTTAGGCTCGGGGAACACTGAAGCTTTCTTT,CASLLGSGNTEAFF
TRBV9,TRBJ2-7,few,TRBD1,TGTGCCAGCAGCCCATCGACAGGGGCCTTAAGGCCCACCTACGAGCAGTACTTC,CASSPSTGALRPTYEQYF
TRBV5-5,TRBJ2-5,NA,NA,TGTGCCAGCCGAAACACCCGCGGGTCGGAGACCCAGTACTTC,CASRNTRGSETQYF
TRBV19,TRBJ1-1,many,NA,TGTGCCAGTAGTCCTCTGGACGGGCGATACACTGAAGCTTTCTTT,CASSPLDGRYTEAFF
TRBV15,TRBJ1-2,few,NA,TGTGCCACCAGCAGAGGGACGGACCATGGCTACACCTTC,CATSRGTDHGYTF
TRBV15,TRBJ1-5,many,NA,TGTGCCACCAGCAGAGACATGGGAGATCAGCCCCAGCATTTT,CATSRDMGDQPQHF
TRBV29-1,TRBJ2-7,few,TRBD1,TGCAGCGTTGAAAGGGACAGGGGCGAGCAGTACTTC,CSVERDRGEQYF
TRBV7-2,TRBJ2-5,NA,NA,TGTGCCAGCAGCTTGGCATCAGGGGTAGTAGAGACCCAGTACTTC,CASSLASGVVETQYF
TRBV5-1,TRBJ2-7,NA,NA,TGCGCCAGCAGCTTGGCCGGTAGGACCGAGCAGTACTTC,CASSLAGRTEQYF
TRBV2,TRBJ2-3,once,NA,TGTGCCAGCAGTGAAGATGGCAGAGCTAGCACAGATACGCAGTATTTT,CASSEDGRASTDTQYF